One and the same sample provided the 11 T cell receptor beta chains below, sequenced in a study of beta chain features in type 1 diabetes. Antigens for these TCRs are unknown. Expressed TCRB transcripts were sequenced because the entire RNA isolate underwent reverse transcription. Repertoires were generated with immunoSEQ multiplex PCR, while TCRdb's copy carries only in-frame clones and drops some. The sample shows a few hundred thousand clones, about 15% of them seen only once. Study observations and caveats: The study found moderately but significantly shorter TCRB CDR3s in all four CD4+ subsets of Type 1 diabetes patients.

Sequencing was performed on naive CD4+ T cells from blood. These receptors all come from a man aged 18 to 35 with type 1 diabetes.

The chain recombines TRBV7-9 with TRBJ2-3, with 12 bases matching TRBD2. CDR1 is SEHNR, CDR2 FQNEAQ, per germline (reference sequence). The CDR3 sequence is 17 residues long. V gave up 2 bases and J gave up 4 bases; unmatched junction bases: 7. CDR3 in DNA: TGTGCCAGCAGCTTACCCCGACTAGCGGGAGCGGCAGATACGCAGTATTTT. It encodes CASSLPRLAGAADTQYF.

The table lists this clone with a few counts. This chain connects TRBV11-1 to TRBJ2-7; unclear D gene. Germline CDR1 and CDR2: SGHAT and FQDESV (reference sequence). Trimming removed 3 bases from V and 2 bases from J, with 11 bases in between. The CDR3 runs to 14 residues. The CDR3 here is CASSFSPGPYEQYF. The CDR3 region has the DNA TGTGCCAGCAGCTTTTCACCAGGCCCCTACGAGCAGTACTTC.

The V gene is TRBV6-6, the J gene TRBJ2-1, with TRBD1 matching 9 bases. J gave up 6 bases and V 6 bases, and 3 bases lay outside the gene matches. The germline gives CDR1 MNHNY, CDR2 SVGAGI (reference sequence). This CDR3 region has 13 residues. CDR3 coding DNA: TGTGCCAGCAGGAACAGGGGGCGCAATGAGCAGTTCTTC. It yields the protein CASRNRGRNEQFF.

This sequence joins TRBV10-3 and TRBJ2-2, with 7 bases that match TRBD1. The CDR3 loop spans 14 amino acids. Germline CDR1 is ENHRY and CDR2 is SYGVKD. Trimming cost V 10 bases and J 4 bases; bases outside gene matches: 9. The CDR3: CATGTVRGTGELFF. In DNA form, the CDR3 reads TGTGCCACTGGGACAGTTAGGGGCACCGGGGAGCTGTTTTTT.

The chain links TRBV14 to TRBJ2-3; 7 nucleotides agree with TRBD2. CDR1 and CDR2 from the germline V gene are SGHDN and FVKESK. With 2 bases clipped from V and 1 base from J, the junction kept 6 bases outside the gene matches. This CDR3 has 16 amino acids. CDR3 bases: TGTGCCAGCAGCCAATTAGGGCTAGCGGGCACAGATACGCAGTATTTT. Encoded protein: CASSQLGLAGTDTQYF.

The CDR3 sequence: CASSSQQNTEAFF. The DNA for the CDR3 is TGTGCCAGCAGCTCACAACAGAACACTGAAGCTTTCTTT. The V gene is TRBV7-2, the J gene TRBJ1-1, with D unresolved. CDR1 SGHTA and CDR2 FQGNSA come from the germline V gene. V was cut by 4 bases and J by 1 base, with 7 bases left in between. This CDR3 has 13 amino acids.

CDR3 loop: CASSDNRVAYEQYF. The CDR3 DNA reads as TGTGCCAGCAGTGATAACAGGGTGGCGTACGAGCAGTACTTC. This chain joins TRBV25-1 and TRBJ2-5, with D perhaps matching TRBD1 (6 bases). The DNA end is more similar to TRBJ2-7, so the J call may be wrong. From germline, CDR1 is MGHDK and CDR2 SYGVNS. This CDR3 has 14 residues.

The gene calls are TRBV11-2 and TRBJ2-1; D is possibly TRBD2 (6 bases). Trimming cost V 1 base and J 4 bases, with 20 bases left between them. From germline, CDR1 is SGHAT and CDR2 FQNNGV. The CDR3 sequence is 18 residues long. CDR3 region: CASSLVIGGSRGYNEQFF. CDR3 DNA: TGTGCCAGCAGCTTAGTGATCGGAGGGAGTAGGGGATACAATGAGCAGTTCTTC.

The chain joins TRBV13 to TRBJ1-1; 12 bases are a match to TRBD1. With 4 bases clipped from V and 1 base from J, the junction kept 4 bases outside the gene matches. The CDR3 contains 16 residues. Germline V CDR1 and CDR2: PRHDT, FYEKMQ (reference sequence). CDR3 nucleotide sequence: TGTGCCAGCAGCTCGGGACAGGGGGCTCCGAACACTGAAGCTTTCTTT. This translates into CASSSGQGAPNTEAFF.

The CDR3: CASSLVSGRENSPLHF. Here the CDR3 DNA reads TGCGCCAGCAGCTTGGTATCGGGACGGGAGAATTCACCCCTCCACTTT. The chain links TRBV5-1 to TRBJ1-6, with D perhaps TRBD1 (5 bases). In germline, CDR1 is SGHRS, CDR2 YFSETQ. Trimming took 0 bases from V and 7 from J, leaving 14 bases between them. The CDR3 is made up of 16 amino acids.

This clone was detected only a few times. The chain employs TRBV10-3 and TRBJ2-4; the D gene is possibly TRBD1 (6 bases). This CDR3 is built from 14 residues. V dropped 3 bases and J dropped 4 bases, with 10 bases sitting between them. Germline CDR1 ENHRY, CDR2 SYGVKD. CDR3 amino acids: CAISDWDMKNIQYF. The CDR3 DNA sequence: TGTGCCATCAGTGATTGGGACATGAAAAACATTCAGTACTTC.